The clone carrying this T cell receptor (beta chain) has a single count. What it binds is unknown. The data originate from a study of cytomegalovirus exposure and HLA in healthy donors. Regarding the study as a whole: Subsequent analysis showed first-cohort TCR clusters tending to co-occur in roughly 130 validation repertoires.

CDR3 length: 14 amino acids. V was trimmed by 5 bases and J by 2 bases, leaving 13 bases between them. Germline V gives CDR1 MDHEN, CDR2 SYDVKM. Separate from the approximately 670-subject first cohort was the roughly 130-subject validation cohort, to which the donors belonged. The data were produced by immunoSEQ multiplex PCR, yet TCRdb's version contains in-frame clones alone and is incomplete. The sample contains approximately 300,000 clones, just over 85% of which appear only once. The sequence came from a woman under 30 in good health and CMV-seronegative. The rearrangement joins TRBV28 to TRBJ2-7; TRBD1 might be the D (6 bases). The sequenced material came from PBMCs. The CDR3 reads CASSLPDSTYEQYF. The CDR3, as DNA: TGTGCCAGCAGTCTCCCGGACAGTACCTACGAGCAGTACTTC.